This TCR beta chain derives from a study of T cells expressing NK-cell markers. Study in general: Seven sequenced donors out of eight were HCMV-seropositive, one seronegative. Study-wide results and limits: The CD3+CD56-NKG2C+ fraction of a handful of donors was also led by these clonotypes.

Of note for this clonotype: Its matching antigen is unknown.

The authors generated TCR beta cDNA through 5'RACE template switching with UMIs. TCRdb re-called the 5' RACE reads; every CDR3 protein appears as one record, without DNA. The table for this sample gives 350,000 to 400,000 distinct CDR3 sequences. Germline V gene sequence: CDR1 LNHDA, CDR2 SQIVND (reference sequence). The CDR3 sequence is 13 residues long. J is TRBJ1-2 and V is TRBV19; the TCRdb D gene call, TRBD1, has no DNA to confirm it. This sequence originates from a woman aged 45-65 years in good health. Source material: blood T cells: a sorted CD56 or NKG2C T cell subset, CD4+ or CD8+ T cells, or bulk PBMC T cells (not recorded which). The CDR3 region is CASSMGGNYGYTF. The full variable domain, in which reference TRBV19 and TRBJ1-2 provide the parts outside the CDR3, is DGGITQSPKYLFRKEGQNVTLSCEQNLNHDAMYWYRQDPGQGLRLIYYSQIVNDFQKGDIAEGYSVSREKKESFPLTVTSAQKNPTAFYLCASSMGGNYGYTFGSGTRLTVV.